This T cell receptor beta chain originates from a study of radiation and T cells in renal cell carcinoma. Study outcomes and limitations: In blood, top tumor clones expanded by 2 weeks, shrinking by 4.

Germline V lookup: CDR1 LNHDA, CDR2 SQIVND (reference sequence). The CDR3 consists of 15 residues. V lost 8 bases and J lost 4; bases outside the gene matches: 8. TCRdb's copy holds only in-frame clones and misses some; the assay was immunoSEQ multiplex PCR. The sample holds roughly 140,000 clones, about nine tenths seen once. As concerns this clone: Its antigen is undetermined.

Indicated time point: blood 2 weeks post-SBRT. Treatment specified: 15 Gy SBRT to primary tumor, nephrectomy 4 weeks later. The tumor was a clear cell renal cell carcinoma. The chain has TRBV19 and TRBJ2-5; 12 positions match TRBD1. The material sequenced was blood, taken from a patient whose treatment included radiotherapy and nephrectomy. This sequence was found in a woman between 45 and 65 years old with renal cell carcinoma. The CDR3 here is CASGGTGGFRETQYF. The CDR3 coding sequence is TGTGCCAGTGGAGGGACAGGGGGCTTTCGAGAGACCCAGTACTTC.